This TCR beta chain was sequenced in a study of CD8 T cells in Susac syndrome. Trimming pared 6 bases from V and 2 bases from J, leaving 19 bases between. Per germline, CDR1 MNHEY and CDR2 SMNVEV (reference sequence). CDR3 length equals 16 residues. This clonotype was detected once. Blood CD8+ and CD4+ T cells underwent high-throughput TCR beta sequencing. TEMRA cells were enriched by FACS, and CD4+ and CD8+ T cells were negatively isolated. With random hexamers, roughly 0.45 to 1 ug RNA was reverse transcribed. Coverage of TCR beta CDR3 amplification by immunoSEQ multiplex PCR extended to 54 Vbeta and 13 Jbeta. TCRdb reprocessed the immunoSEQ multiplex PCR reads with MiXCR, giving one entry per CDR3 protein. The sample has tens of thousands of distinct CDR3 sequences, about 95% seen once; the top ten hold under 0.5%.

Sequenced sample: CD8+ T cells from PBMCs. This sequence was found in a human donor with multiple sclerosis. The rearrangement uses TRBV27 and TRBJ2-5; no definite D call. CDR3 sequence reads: CASSHNLPDGQETQYF. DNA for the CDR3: TGTGCCAGCAGCCACAACCTTCCGGACGGGCAAGAGACCCAGTACTTC.